This passage covers 29 T cell receptor beta chains from one sample sequenced in a study of T cell responses to AZD1222 COVID-19 vaccine. Sequenced by immunoSEQ multiplex PCR; TCRdb stores in-frame clones only, minus some. The repertoire holds under 110,000 clones, 85% to 90% seen once, with approximately 5.4% in the top ten. Sample: peripheral blood, taken on day 0 of AZD1222 vaccination. Source of these receptors: an adult in good health.

The rearrangement uses TRBV15 and TRBJ2-7; D ambiguous. CDR1 is LNHNV, CDR2 YYDKDF, per germline (reference sequence). V dropped 5 bases and J dropped 2 bases, with 10 bases sitting between them. The CDR3 sequence is 13 residues long. CDR3 residues: CATSLDTPYEQYF. In DNA, the CDR3 is TGTGCCACCAGCCTAGACACCCCCTACGAGCAGTACTTC.

This clone has more than one count but fewer than ten. Here the CDR3 reads CASSPKGQGNQPQHF. The DNA of the CDR3 is TGTGCCAGCTCACCAAAGGGACAGGGTAATCAGCCCCAGCATTTT. This rearrangement joins TRBV18 to TRBJ1-5, with TRBD1 matching over 9 bases. The trim removed 2 bases at V and 4 bases at J, leaving 3 bases unmatched. Germline V CDR1 and CDR2: KGHSH, LQKENI. The CDR3 consists of 15 residues.

The gene calls are TRBV7-2 and TRBJ1-3; perhaps TRBD1 as D (5 bases). Trimming pared 3 bases from V and 0 bases from J, leaving 15 bases between. CDR1 and CDR2 from the germline V gene are SGHTA and FQGNSA. CDR3 length equals 17 residues. The CDR3 DNA sequence: TGTGCCAGCAGCTTCCCGGGACGGCTAAACTCTGGAAACACCATATATTTT. Translated: CASSFPGRLNSGNTIYF.

V is TRBV11-2 and J is TRBJ2-7, with TRBD2 matching over 8 bases. The CDR3 has 16 residues. The trim removed 1 base at V and 1 base at J, leaving 6 bases unmatched. Germline CDR1 reads SGHAT; CDR2 reads FQNNGV. In nucleotides, the CDR3 is TGTGCCAGCAGCTTAGGGGTAATAGCGGGATCCTACGAGCAGTACTTC. This translates into CASSLGVIAGSYEQYF.

This chain joins TRBV6-2 or TRBV6-3 and TRBJ1-1, with D unresolved. This CDR3 has 13 residues. CDR1 is MNHEY, CDR2 SVGEGT, per germline. The V end was cut by 3 bases, the J end by 1 base, with 6 bases between. The CDR3 nucleotides are TGTGCCAGCAGTTATTGGAAGAACACTGAAGCTTTCTTT. Translated, it gives CASSYWKNTEAFF.

V and J are TRBV5-1 and TRBJ2-1, with 15 bases identical to TRBD2. Germline V gene lookup returns CDR1 SGHRS and CDR2 YFSETQ. The CDR3 is 19 amino acids. V shed 3 bases and J 0 bases; nucleotides not matched to a gene: 7. As DNA, the CDR3 is TGCGCCAGCAGCTCCGGACTAGCGGGAGGGCCCAGCTCCTACAATGAGCAGTTCTTC. Protein product: CASSSGLAGGPSSYNEQFF.

The chain has TRBV7-2 and TRBJ1-5; D remains ambiguous. The CDR3 consists of 14 residues. Germline loops: CDR1 SGHTA, CDR2 FQGNSA. V lost 1 base to trimming and J lost 7 bases, with 11 bases between them. The CDR3 nucleotides are TGTGCCAGCAGCTTAGAAGCGGTTAACCAGCCCCAGCATTTT. Amino acids: CASSLEAVNQPQHF. The variable domain in full, completed from reference TRBV7-2 and TRBJ1-5, reads GAGVSQSPSNKVTEKGKDVELRCDPISGHTALYWYRQSLGQGLEFLIYFQGNSAPDKSGLPSDRFSAERTGGSVSTLTIQRTQQEDSAVYLCASSLEAVNQPQHFGDGTRLSIL.

This clone was counted once. The chain has TRBV2 and TRBJ2-7; possibly TRBD2 for D (5 bases). CDR3 length: 12 amino acids. The germline V and J ends were trimmed by 7 bases and 0 bases, with 7 bases remaining between them. Germline assignment: CDR1 SNHLY and CDR2 FYNNEI. CDR3 in amino acids: CASTGDSYEQYF. CDR3 nucleotides: TGTGCCAGCACCGGGGACTCCTACGAGCAGTACTTC.

This clone has only one observation. J is TRBJ2-7 and V is TRBV5-4; TRBD2 matches at 12 bases. The V gene's germline CDR1 is SGHNT and CDR2 YYREEE (reference sequence). V gave up 7 bases and J gave up 3 bases; unmatched junction bases: 8. This CDR3 is built from 15 residues. This chain's CDR3 is CASHPGLAGFYEQYF. The CDR3 nucleotides are TGTGCCAGCCACCCCGGACTAGCGGGATTCTACGAGCAGTACTTC.

This clone is a singleton in its sample. CDR3 sequence: CSVRWREPSDTQYF. CDR3 sequence (DNA): TGCAGCGTGAGATGGCGGGAGCCGTCAGATACGCAGTATTTT. V usage is TRBV29-1 and J usage is TRBJ2-3; 7 bases map to TRBD2. This CDR3 comprises 14 residues. V lost 6 bases, J lost 4 bases, and 10 bases stayed unmatched. Germline CDR1 and CDR2: SQVTM and ANQGSEA.

The genes are TRBV5-1 and TRBJ1-1; maybe TRBD1 (5 bases). CDR3 length: 13 amino acids. Trimming removed 1 base from V and 1 base from J, with 5 bases in between. From germline, CDR1 is SGHRS and CDR2 YFSETQ. The CDR3 sequence is CASSLQGNTEAFF. The DNA of the CDR3 is TGCGCCAGCAGCTTGCAGGGGAACACTGAAGCTTTCTTT.

The V and J genes are TRBV19 and TRBJ2-1; TRBD2 matches 8 bases. The length of the CDR3 is 15 residues. Trimming at V came to 7 bases and at J to 3 bases, leaving 8 bases not matched to a gene. CDR1 is LNHDA and CDR2 is SQIVND in the germline V gene (reference sequence). CDR3 amino acids: CASTPSGGNYNEQFF. In DNA, the CDR3 is TGTGCCAGTACTCCAAGCGGGGGAAACTACAATGAGCAGTTCTTC.

This clone was seen only once. CDR3 residues: CASSFSSGNQETQYF. CDR3 DNA: TGCGCCAGCAGCTTCTCTAGCGGGAATCAAGAGACCCAGTACTTC. The chain links TRBV5-1 to TRBJ2-5, with 9 bases identical to TRBD2. The length of the CDR3 is 15 residues. J was trimmed by 2 bases and V by 2 bases; bases with no gene match: 4. The V gene's germline CDR1 is SGHRS and CDR2 YFSETQ.

This sequence joins TRBV23-1 and TRBJ1-4, with a weak D call TRBD1 (5 bases). TRBV23-1 is an ORF; its function is uncertain. The CDR3 sequence is 13 residues long. The V gene lost 2 bases and the J gene lost 14 bases, with 15 bases spanning the gap. CDR3 sequence: CASSQNRGRFLFF. The DNA of the CDR3 is TGCGCCAGCAGTCAAAACCGGGGACGGTTCCTGTTTTTT.

This clone was counted between two and nine times. CDR3 protein: CASSRTPQGNYGYTF. Written as DNA, the CDR3 is TGTGCCAGCAGCCGGACCCCACAGGGGAACTATGGCTACACCTTC. The chain combines TRBV5-4 with TRBJ1-2; 7 bases fit TRBD1. The trim removed 4 bases at V and 2 bases at J, leaving 8 bases unmatched. The CDR3 runs 15 residues. The germline CDR1 and CDR2 sequences are SGHNT and YYREEE (reference sequence).

CDR3 region: CASSLEGSFFEQFF. The CDR3 DNA sequence: TGTGCCAGCAGCTTAGAGGGCAGCTTCTTTGAGCAGTTCTTC. This sequence joins TRBV11-2 and TRBJ2-1, with D hard to call. Germline-derived CDR1 and CDR2 are SGHAT and FQNNGV. The CDR3 runs 14 residues. V was clipped by 0 bases and J by 9 bases, with 12 bases between them.

The gene calls are TRBV3-1 (or the pseudogene TRBV3-2) and TRBJ1-1; 7 bases align to TRBD1. The CDR3 totals 14 residues. From germline, CDR1 is LGHDT and CDR2 YNNKEL (reference sequence). V was clipped by 4 bases and J by 5 bases; unmatched bases: 7. The CDR3 DNA follows: TGTGCCAGCAGCCTAGCGACAGGGAGGACTGAAGCTTTCTTT. Residues: CASSLATGRTEAFF.

The table lists this clone with a count of one. This chain joins TRBV7-2 and TRBJ2-7; perhaps D is TRBD1 or TRBD2 (5 bases each). Germline CDR1 reads SGHTA; CDR2 reads FQGNSA. CDR3 size: 16 residues. Trimming cost V 5 bases and J 1 base, with 18 bases left between them. The CDR3 bases are TGTGCCAGCAGCCCGCTGGGGGTGAAGGGTTCCTACGAGCAGTACTTC. Translated, it gives CASSPLGVKGSYEQYF. The full variable domain, its missing parts supplied by reference TRBV7-2 and TRBJ2-7, is GAGVSQSPSNKVTEKGKDVELRCDPISGHTALYWYRQSLGQGLEFLIYFQGNSAPDKSGLPSDRFSAERTGGSVSTLTIQRTQQEDSAVYLCASSPLGVKGSYEQYFGPGTRLTVT.

The chain carries TRBV3-1 (or the pseudogene TRBV3-2) and TRBJ1-4; D call uncertain. Between the trimmed V and J ends, which lost 5 bases and 6 bases, there was a span of 10 bases. The germline gives CDR1 LGHDT, CDR2 YNNKEL (reference sequence). CDR3 length equals 13 residues. CDR3 region: CASSANLDEKLFF. The CDR3 DNA is TGTGCCAGCAGCGCGAACTTAGATGAAAAACTGTTTTTT.

The rearrangement links TRBV11-2 to TRBJ1-2; D remains unclear. Germline CDR1 SGHAT, CDR2 FQNNGV. The CDR3 extends over 15 amino acids. V lost 3 bases, J lost 1 base, and 12 bases lay in between. CDR3 amino acids: CASSLGGRFNYGYTF. CDR3 coding DNA: TGTGCCAGCAGCTTGGGAGGGCGTTTTAACTATGGCTACACCTTC.

CDR3 residues: CAIRPWETGAEAFF. The CDR3 DNA is TGTGCCATCAGACCCTGGGAGACAGGGGCTGAAGCTTTCTTT. The rearrangement links TRBV10-3 to TRBJ1-1; 8 bases match TRBD1. The CDR3 totals 14 residues. Germline V CDR1 and CDR2: ENHRY, SYGVKD. The V gene end was trimmed by 6 bases and the J gene end by 6 bases; junction bases not matched to a gene: 9.

The chain has TRBV7-3 and TRBJ1-1, with a tentative D call TRBD1 (5 bases). With 2 bases removed from V and 0 bases from J, the gap between germline ends came to 7 bases. Per germline, CDR1 SGHTA and CDR2 FQGTGA. This CDR3 contains 14 residues. CDR3 loop: CASSLSGLNTEAFF. The CDR3 DNA follows: TGTGCCAGCAGCTTATCGGGACTGAACACTGAAGCTTTCTTT.

This chain joins TRBV3-1 (or the pseudogene TRBV3-2) and TRBJ1-5; 7 bases align to TRBD1. Germline lookup yields CDR1 LGHDT and CDR2 YNNKEL (reference sequence). This CDR3 has 17 amino acids. V trimming: 0 bases; J trimming: 7 bases; junction bases outside the gene matches: 12. In nucleotides, the CDR3 is TGTGCCAGCAGCCAAGAAAGGGGGCAACAGGGGCAGCAGCCCCAGCATTTT. This gives the protein CASSQERGQQGQQPQHF.

This clone was recorded a few times. The rearrangement uses TRBV5-1 and TRBJ1-5; D ambiguous. CDR1 and CDR2 (germline): SGHRS, YFSETQ. The CDR3 length is 14 residues. V lost 0 bases to trimming and J lost 5 bases, with 9 bases between them. CDR3 sequence (DNA): TGCGCCAGCAGCTTGGACAGCTTTGATCAGCCCCAGCATTTT. Its translation is CASSLDSFDQPQHF.

This chain uses TRBV15 with TRBJ1-4, with 8 bases matching TRBD1. Unmatched junction bases numbered 3, after V lost 0 bases and J lost 6 bases. Germline CDR1 and CDR2: LNHNV and YYDKDF (reference sequence). This CDR3 has 15 residues. DNA for the CDR3: TGTGCCACCAGCAGAGATCAGGGGGCGGATGAAAAACTGTTTTTT. Translating gives CATSRDQGADEKLFF.

The chain joins TRBV18 to TRBJ2-1, with TRBD2 identical over 11 bases. Germline CDR1 is KGHSH and CDR2 is LQKENI. The ends lost 6 bases at V and 6 bases at J; junction bases unmatched: 10. This CDR3 contains 16 residues. CDR3 nucleotides: TGTGCCAGCTCCCCGCCCGGGACTAGCGGCCCCAATGAGCAGTTCTTC. It is translated as CASSPPGTSGPNEQFF.

The V and J genes are TRBV28 and TRBJ1-4; D unclear. The CDR3 loop spans 15 amino acids. Looked up from germline, CDR1 is MDHEN and CDR2 is SYDVKM. The ends were cut back, 2 bases at V and 7 bases at J, with 14 bases in the middle. CDR3 loop: CASSLGRGGGEKLFF. The CDR3 DNA follows: TGTGCCAGCAGTTTAGGGCGCGGAGGAGGTGAAAAACTGTTTTTT.

This clone was observed a handful of times. The chain joins TRBV18 to TRBJ2-7; possibly TRBD1 for D (6 bases). CDR3 size: 15 residues. Trimming removed 0 bases at V and 2 bases at J, with 11 bases between. The germline V gene encodes CDR1 KGHSH and CDR2 LQKENI. In nucleotides, the CDR3 is TGTGCCAGCTCACCACCGTTCAGGGGTCCCTACGAGCAGTACTTC. It specifies CASSPPFRGPYEQYF.

The V and J genes are TRBV3-1 (or the pseudogene TRBV3-2) and TRBJ2-5; D remains unclear. Trimming left V 0 bases short and J 13 bases short, with 9 bases between. The CDR3 has 11 residues. The germline gives CDR1 LGHDT, CDR2 YNNKEL (reference sequence). Here the CDR3 reads CASSQDLFRYF. The CDR3 DNA reads as TGTGCCAGCAGCCAAGATCTCTTTCGGTACTTC.